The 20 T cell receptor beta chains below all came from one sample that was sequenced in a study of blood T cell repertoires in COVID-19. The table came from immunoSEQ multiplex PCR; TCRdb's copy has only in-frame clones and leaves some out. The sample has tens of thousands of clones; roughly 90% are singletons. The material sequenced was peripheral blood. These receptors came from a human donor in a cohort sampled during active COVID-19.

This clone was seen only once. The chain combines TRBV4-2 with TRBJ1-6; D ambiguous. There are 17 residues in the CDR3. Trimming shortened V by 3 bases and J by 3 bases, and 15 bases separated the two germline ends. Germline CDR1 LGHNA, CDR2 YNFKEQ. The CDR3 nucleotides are TGTGCCAGCAGCCACGATGGCGGCGCCATCTATAATTCACCCCTCCACTTT. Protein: CASSHDGGAIYNSPLHF.

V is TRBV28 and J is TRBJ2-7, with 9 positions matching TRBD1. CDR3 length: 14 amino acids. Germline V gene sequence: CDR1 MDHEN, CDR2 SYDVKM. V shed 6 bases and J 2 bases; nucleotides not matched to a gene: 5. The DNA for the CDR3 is TGTGCCAGCAGGACACAGGGGGCGGCCTACGAGCAGTACTTC. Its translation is CASRTQGAAYEQYF.

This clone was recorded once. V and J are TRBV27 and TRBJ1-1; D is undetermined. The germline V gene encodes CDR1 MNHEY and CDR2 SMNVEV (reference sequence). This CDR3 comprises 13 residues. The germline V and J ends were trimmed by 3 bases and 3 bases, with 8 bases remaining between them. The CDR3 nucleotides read TGTGCCAGCAGTTTCTACGGGGACACTGAAGCTTTCTTT. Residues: CASSFYGDTEAFF.

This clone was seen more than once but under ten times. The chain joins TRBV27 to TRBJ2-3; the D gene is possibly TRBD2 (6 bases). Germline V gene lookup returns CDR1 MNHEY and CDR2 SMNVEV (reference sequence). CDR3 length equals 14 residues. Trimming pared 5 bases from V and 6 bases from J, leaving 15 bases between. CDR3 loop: CASSDREPRDTQYF. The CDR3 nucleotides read TGTGCCAGCAGTGATCGGGAGCCCAGGGATACGCAGTATTTT.

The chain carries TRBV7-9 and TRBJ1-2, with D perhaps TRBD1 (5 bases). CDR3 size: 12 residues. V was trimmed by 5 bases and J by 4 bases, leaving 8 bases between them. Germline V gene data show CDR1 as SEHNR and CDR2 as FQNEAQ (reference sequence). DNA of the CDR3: TGTGCCAGCAGCCAGACAGTCTATGGCTACACCTTC. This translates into CASSQTVYGYTF.

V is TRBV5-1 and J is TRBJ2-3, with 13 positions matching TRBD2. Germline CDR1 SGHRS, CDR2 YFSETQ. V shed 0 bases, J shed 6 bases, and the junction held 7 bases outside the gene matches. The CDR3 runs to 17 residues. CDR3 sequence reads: CASSLVLAGGPEDTQYF. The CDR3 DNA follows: TGCGCCAGCAGCTTGGTACTAGCGGGGGGGCCGGAGGATACGCAGTATTTT.

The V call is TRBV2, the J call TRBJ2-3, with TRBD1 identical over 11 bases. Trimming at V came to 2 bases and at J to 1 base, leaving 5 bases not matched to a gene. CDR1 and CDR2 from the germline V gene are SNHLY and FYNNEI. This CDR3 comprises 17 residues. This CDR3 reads CASSETRTGGGTDTQYF. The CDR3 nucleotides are TGTGCCAGCAGTGAAACCCGGACAGGGGGCGGCACAGATACGCAGTATTTT.

The CDR3 spells CASSPGGAGGTEAFF. The CDR3 region has the DNA TGTGCCAGCAGCCCCGGGGGGGCAGGGGGGACTGAAGCTTTCTTT. This chain uses TRBV7-3 with TRBJ1-1; 7 bases fit TRBD1. Germline CDR1 and CDR2: SGHTA and FQGTGA. This CDR3 contains 15 residues. With 5 bases clipped from V and 5 bases from J, the junction kept 11 bases outside the gene matches.

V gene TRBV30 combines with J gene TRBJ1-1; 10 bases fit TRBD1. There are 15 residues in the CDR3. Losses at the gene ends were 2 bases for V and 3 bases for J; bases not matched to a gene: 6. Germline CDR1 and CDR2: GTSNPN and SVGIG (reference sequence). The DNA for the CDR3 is TGTGCCTGGAGTACCCTGGGACAGGGGCACACTGAAGCTTTCTTT. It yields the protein CAWSTLGQGHTEAFF.

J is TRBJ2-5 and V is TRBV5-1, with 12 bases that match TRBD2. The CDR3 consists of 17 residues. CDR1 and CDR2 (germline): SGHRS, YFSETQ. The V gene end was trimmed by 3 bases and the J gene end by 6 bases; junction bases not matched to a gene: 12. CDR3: CASSSTGTSGLGQTQYF. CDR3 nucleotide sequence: TGCGCCAGCAGCTCAACCGGGACTAGCGGGCTAGGGCAGACCCAGTACTTC.

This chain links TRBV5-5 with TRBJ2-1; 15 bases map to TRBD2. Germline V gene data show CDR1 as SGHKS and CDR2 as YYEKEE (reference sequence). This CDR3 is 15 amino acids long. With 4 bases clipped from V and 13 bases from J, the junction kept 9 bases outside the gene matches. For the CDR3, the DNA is TGTGCCAGCAGCCTTACCGGGACTAGCGGGGGGCAACAGTTCTTC. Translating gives CASSLTGTSGGQQFF.

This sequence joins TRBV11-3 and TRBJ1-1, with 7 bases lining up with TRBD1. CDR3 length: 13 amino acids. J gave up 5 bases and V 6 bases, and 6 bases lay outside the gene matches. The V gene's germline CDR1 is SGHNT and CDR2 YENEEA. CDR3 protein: CASSTQGETEAFF. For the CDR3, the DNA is TGTGCCAGCAGTACTCAGGGGGAAACTGAAGCTTTCTTT.

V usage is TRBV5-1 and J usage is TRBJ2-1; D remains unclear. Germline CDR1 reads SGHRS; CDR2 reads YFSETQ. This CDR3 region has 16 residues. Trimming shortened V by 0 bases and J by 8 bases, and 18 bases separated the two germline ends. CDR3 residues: CASSLEVNRGNDEQFF. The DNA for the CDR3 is TGCGCCAGCAGCTTGGAGGTTAATAGAGGTAACGATGAGCAGTTCTTC.

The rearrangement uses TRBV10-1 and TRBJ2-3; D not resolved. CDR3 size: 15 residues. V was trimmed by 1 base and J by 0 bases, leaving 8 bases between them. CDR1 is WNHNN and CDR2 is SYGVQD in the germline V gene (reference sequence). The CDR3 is CASSEYGGSTDTQYF. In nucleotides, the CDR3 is TGCGCCAGCAGTGAGTACGGCGGTAGCACAGATACGCAGTATTTT.

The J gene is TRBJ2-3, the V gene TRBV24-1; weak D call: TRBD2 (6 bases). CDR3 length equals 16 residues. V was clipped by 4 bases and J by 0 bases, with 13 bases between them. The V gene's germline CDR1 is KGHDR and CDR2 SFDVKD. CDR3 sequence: CATSEAGGASTDTQYF. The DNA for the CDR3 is TGTGCCACCAGTGAGGCTGGCGGGGCTAGCACAGATACGCAGTATTTT.

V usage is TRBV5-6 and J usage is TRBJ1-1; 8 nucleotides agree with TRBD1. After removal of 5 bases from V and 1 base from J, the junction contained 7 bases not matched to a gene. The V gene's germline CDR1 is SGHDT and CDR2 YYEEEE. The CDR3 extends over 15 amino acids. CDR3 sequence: CASRGQGGRNTEAFF. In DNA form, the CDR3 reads TGTGCCAGCAGAGGACAGGGAGGACGGAACACTGAAGCTTTCTTT.

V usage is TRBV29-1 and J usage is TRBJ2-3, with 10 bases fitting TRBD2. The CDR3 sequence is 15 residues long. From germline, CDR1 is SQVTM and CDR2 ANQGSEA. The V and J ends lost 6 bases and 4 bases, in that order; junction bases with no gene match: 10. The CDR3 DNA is TGCAGCGTCAACGGTGGAGCGGGGGGGCCAGATACGCAGTATTTT. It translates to CSVNGGAGGPDTQYF.

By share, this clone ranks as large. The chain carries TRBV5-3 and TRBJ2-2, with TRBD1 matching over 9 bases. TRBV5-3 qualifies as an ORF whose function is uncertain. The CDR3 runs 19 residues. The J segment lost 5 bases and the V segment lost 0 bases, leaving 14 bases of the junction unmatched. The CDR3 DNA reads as TGTGCCAGAAGCTTGGCGAGACAGGGGGTCCCGGCTTTTACCGGGGAGCTGTTTTTT. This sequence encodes CARSLARQGVPAFTGELFF.

CDR3 nucleotides: TGTGCCAGCAGCTTAGGCCTAATGTTGGGACCGAGACAGGGAGACTATGGCTACACCTTC. The encoded protein is CASSLGLMLGPRQGDYGYTF. The chain recombines TRBV13 with TRBJ1-2; TRBD1 matches at 7 bases. This CDR3 spans 20 amino acids. Germline CDR1 and CDR2: PRHDT and FYEKMQ (reference sequence). V was clipped by 0 bases and J by 3 bases; unmatched bases: 19.

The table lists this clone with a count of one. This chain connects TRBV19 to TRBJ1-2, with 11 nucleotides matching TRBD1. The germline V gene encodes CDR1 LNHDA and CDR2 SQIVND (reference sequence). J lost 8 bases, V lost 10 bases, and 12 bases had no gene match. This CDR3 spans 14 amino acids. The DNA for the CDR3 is TGTGCCACCGTCCGGGACAGGGGGTTTACGGGCTACACCTTC. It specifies CATVRDRGFTGYTF.